These T cell receptor beta chains were read from a single sample in a study of T cell responses to AZD1222 COVID-19 vaccine. Clones were read by immunoSEQ multiplex PCR, and TCRdb kept only the in-frame ones, dropping some. Here the sample spans about 120,000 clones, around 92% being singletons. The sample consisted of peripheral blood, taken on day 0 of AZD1222 vaccination. These receptors all come from an adult in good health. Both conserved end residues are part of each CDR3. A D gene is named only where the DNA matches it firmly. Clone size is stated in some rows and not others, as once, few, many or a class when expanded.

D gene	clone size	V gene	J gene	CDR3 protein	CDR3 DNA
.	.	TRBV28	TRBJ1-4	CASSFREKLFF	TGTGCCAGCAGTTTTAGAGAAAAACTGTTTTTT
.	.	TRBV7-3	TRBJ2-2	CASSPLMTGGELFF	TGTGCCAGCAGTCCCCTGATGACTGGCGGGGAGCTGTTTTTT
.	.	TRBV7-9	TRBJ1-2	CASSFASGYGYTF	TGTGCCAGCAGCTTCGCCAGTGGCTATGGCTACACCTTC
.	few	TRBV30	TRBJ2-3	CAWAGFPGDTQYF	TGTGCCTGGGCGGGATTCCCTGGGGATACGCAGTATTTT
.	.	TRBV5-1	TRBJ1-1	CASSPRTGSGTEAFF	TGCGCCAGCAGCCCTAGGACGGGTTCTGGGACTGAAGCTTTCTTT
.	.	TRBV18	TRBJ1-5	CASSEVEDQPQHF	TGTGCCAGCTCTGAGGTGGAGGATCAGCCCCAGCATTTT
TRBD1	.	TRBV7-8	TRBJ2-7	CASRRDRGPSYEQYF	TGTGCCAGCAGACGGGACAGGGGACCATCCTACGAGCAGTACTTC
.	.	TRBV27	TRBJ1-2	CASSPVFGPYGYTF	TGTGCCAGCAGTCCCGTCTTTGGTCCCTATGGCTACACCTTC
.	.	TRBV21-1	TRBJ1-5	CASSKASSQPQHF	TGTGCCAGCAGCAAAGCGTCTAGTCAGCCCCAGCATTTT
.	.	TRBV24-1	TRBJ1-2	CATSGFAGAEGYTF	TGTGCCACCAGCGGATTCGCGGGGGCGGAGGGCTACACCTTC
.	.	TRBV13	TRBJ1-1	CASSLGQDNTEAFF	TGTGCCAGCAGCTTAGGCCAGGACAACACTGAAGCTTTCTTT
.	.	TRBV5-4	TRBJ1-4	CASSSAGTDEKLFF	TGTGCCAGCAGCTCCGCTGGGACGGATGAAAAACTGTTTTTT
.	once	TRBV3-1/TRBV3-2	TRBJ1-2	CASSQVAQQGMRGYTF	TGTGCCAGCAGCCAAGTGGCCCAACAGGGAATGCGTGGCTACACCTTC
TRBD1	.	TRBV28	TRBJ1-5	CASITGGNQPQHF	TGTGCCAGCATTACAGGGGGCAATCAGCCCCAGCATTTT
.	.	TRBV11-2	TRBJ2-7	CASSIRTVFEHEQYF	TGTGCCAGCAGCATCAGGACAGTTTTTGAACACGAGCAGTACTTC
.	.	TRBV24-1	TRBJ1-2	CATSDSGPKNYGYTF	TGTGCCACCAGTGATTCCGGACCTAAGAACTATGGCTACACCTTC
TRBD1	.	TRBV6-5	TRBJ2-4	CASSRPGQGLNIQYF	TGTGCCAGCAGTCGACCGGGACAGGGTCTAAACATTCAGTACTTC
.	.	TRBV2	TRBJ2-7	CASSVELTTWGSYEQYF	TGTGCCAGCAGTGTTGAGTTGACTACCTGGGGGTCCTACGAGCAGTACTTC
TRBD2	.	TRBV5-1	TRBJ2-7	CASSYGLAYYEQYF	TGCGCCAGCAGCTACGGACTAGCCTACTACGAGCAGTACTTC
TRBD1	.	TRBV29-1	TRBJ2-1	CSVFRDRGGNEQFF	TGCAGCGTGTTCCGGGACAGGGGGGGGAATGAGCAGTTCTTC
.	.	TRBV6-5	TRBJ2-7	CASSYSPTYEQYF	TGTGCCAGCAGTTACTCGCCGACCTACGAGCAGTACTTC
.	.	TRBV7-2	TRBJ1-5	CASSLGGYSNQPQHF	TGTGCCAGCAGCTTAGGAGGGTATAGCAATCAGCCCCAGCATTTT
.	.	TRBV4-3	TRBJ1-4	CASSQDGGEGNEKLFF	TGCGCCAGCAGCCAAGATGGAGGGGAGGGTAATGAAAAACTGTTTTTT
TRBD1	once	TRBV7-8	TRBJ1-6	CASSLGGGTSDRVNSPLHF	TGTGCCAGCAGCTTAGGGGGGGGGACCTCGGACAGGGTTAATTCACCCCTCCACTTT
.	.	TRBV10-3	TRBJ2-7	CAITNYRDDGYEQYF	TGTGCCATCACCAACTACCGGGACGACGGGTACGAGCAGTACTTC
.	few	TRBV28	TRBJ1-1	CASSLSPNTEAFF	TGTGCCAGCAGTTTATCCCCGAACACTGAAGCTTTCTTT
.	.	TRBV6-5	TRBJ2-5	CASSPGETQYF	TGTGCCAGCAGCCCAGGGGAGACCCAGTACTTC
.	.	TRBV9	TRBJ2-7	CASSPILAVREQYF	TGTGCCAGCAGCCCTATCCTTGCCGTGCGCGAGCAGTACTTC
.	.	TRBV30	TRBJ2-5	CAWEKGGETQYF	TGTGCCTGGGAAAAGGGGGGAGAGACCCAGTACTTC
.	.	TRBV28	TRBJ1-3	CASSLQVRGAGVGNTIYF	TGTGCCAGCAGTTTACAGGTCCGGGGTGCGGGGGTTGGAAACACCATATATTTT
.	.	TRBV15	TRBJ2-7	CATSRYREAYEQYF	TGTGCCACCAGCAGATACAGGGAGGCCTACGAGCAGTACTTC
.	.	TRBV27	TRBJ1-6	CASSLSQSGSRSPLHF	TGTGCCAGCAGTTTATCGCAGTCGGGTTCGAGGTCACCCCTCCACTTT
TRBD1	few	TRBV13	TRBJ2-7	CASSFVFRQGAREQYF	TGTGCCAGCAGCTTTGTTTTCCGTCAGGGGGCCAGAGAGCAGTACTTC
TRBD2	.	TRBV10-3	TRBJ2-3	CAISVAGGTDTQYF	TGTGCCATCAGCGTAGCGGGAGGCACAGATACGCAGTATTTT
TRBD2	once	TRBV19	TRBJ2-7	CASSISGWDYSYEQYF	TGTGCCAGTAGTATATCCGGATGGGACTACTCCTACGAGCAGTACTTC
TRBD2	few	TRBV9	TRBJ2-7	CASSVYAGTSSSEQYF	TGTGCCAGCAGCGTATATGCCGGGACTAGCTCTAGCGAGCAGTACTTC
.	.	TRBV19	TRBJ2-3	CASISGAGPYTDTQYF	TGTGCCAGTATCTCAGGGGCGGGTCCCTACACAGATACGCAGTATTTT
TRBD2	.	TRBV9	TRBJ2-5	CASSAGASGSGQETQYF	TGTGCCAGCAGTGCAGGGGCTAGCGGGAGTGGGCAAGAGACCCAGTACTTC
TRBD1	.	TRBV28	TRBJ1-2	CASSFLEGAWGYTF	TGTGCCAGCAGTTTCCTCGAGGGGGCTTGGGGCTACACCTTC
.	.	TRBV30	TRBJ2-5	CAWSVLETQETQYF	TGTGCCTGGAGTGTTTTGGAGACCCAAGAGACCCAGTACTTC
.	.	TRBV6-5	TRBJ1-1	CASSSGVEAFF	TGTGCCAGCAGTTCAGGGGTTGAAGCTTTCTTT
.	.	TRBV5-3	TRBJ1-3	CARSLRQGLLSGNTIYF	TGTGCCAGAAGCTTAAGGCAGGGACTACTCTCTGGAAACACCATATATTTT
.	.	TRBV6-2/TRBV6-3	TRBJ2-1	CASSATDGDYNEQFF	TGTGCCAGCAGTGCGACCGACGGAGACTACAATGAGCAGTTCTTC
.	.	TRBV24-1	TRBJ1-1	CATSDKTRGVNTEAFF	TGTGCCACCAGTGATAAAACGCGGGGAGTGAACACTGAAGCTTTCTTT
TRBD2	few	TRBV7-2	TRBJ2-3	CASSFAPGLARTDTQYF	TGTGCCAGCAGCTTCGCCCCGGGACTAGCGAGGACAGATACGCAGTATTTT
.	.	TRBV5-4	TRBJ1-2	CASTPSLGPPGGGYTF	TGTGCCAGCACCCCTTCTCTGGGGCCCCCCGGCGGAGGCTACACCTTC
.	.	TRBV5-1	TRBJ2-3	CASSLSQGGTDTQYF	TGCGCCAGCAGCTTATCACAGGGAGGCACAGATACGCAGTATTTT
.	.	TRBV12-3/TRBV12-4	TRBJ2-1	CASGVQGYNEQFF	TGTGCCAGCGGCGTTCAGGGGTACAATGAGCAGTTCTTC
.	.	TRBV14	TRBJ1-4	CASSHHAATNEKLFF	TGTGCCAGCAGCCACCACGCTGCAACTAATGAAAAACTGTTTTTT
.	.	TRBV28	TRBJ1-1	CASRRRGRGNTEAFF	TGTGCCAGCAGGCGCCGGGGCCGGGGGAACACTGAAGCTTTCTTT
.	.	TRBV6-5	TRBJ1-6	CASSRVGVGDSPLHF	TGTGCCAGCAGTCGTGTGGGCGTAGGGGATTCACCCCTCCACTTT